These 26 T cell receptor beta chains were sequenced from one sample in a study of blood T cell repertoires in COVID-19 (dated by TCRdb to the early 2020s). The library was generated by the immunoSEQ multiplex PCR assay. TCRdb provides this immuneACCESS table in a form limited to in-frame rearrangements. Some clones are lacking; in checked studies, under half of them reflect an unresolved V gene, and why the rest are absent is not known. This sample comprises around 16,000 clones, 82% of them detected only once. The top ten hold over 20% of the sample. The sequenced material came from peripheral blood. The receptors were sampled from an elderly man with active or convalescent COVID-19.

This clone appeared a few times. The rearrangement joins TRBV6-4 to TRBJ1-2; D remains unclear. V lost 6 bases to trimming and J lost 4 bases, with 24 bases between them. The germline CDR1 and CDR2 sequences are MRHNA and SNTAGT. The CDR3 length is 17 residues. The CDR3 DNA sequence: TGTGCCAGCAGCGAAACTGAATTCCCGGTTACTGGCTATGGCTACACCTTC. It is translated as CASSETEFPVTGYGYTF.

The chain has TRBV6-2 or TRBV6-3 and TRBJ2-3; 9 bases map to TRBD2. The CDR3 consists of 16 residues. Losses at the gene ends were 2 bases for V and 5 bases for J; bases not matched to a gene: 8. The germline gives CDR1 MNHEY, CDR2 SVGEGT. Here the CDR3 DNA reads TGTGCCAGCAGTTACCGAGCGGGGGGACTTGGAGATACGCAGTATTTT. This codes for CASSYRAGGLGDTQYF.

The gene calls are TRBV6-5 and TRBJ1-1; D not resolved. Trimming removed 8 bases at V and 0 bases at J, with 10 bases between. The CDR3 runs 13 residues. Germline-derived CDR1 and CDR2 are MNHEY and SVGAGI. CDR3 loop: CASYPGMNTEAFF. CDR3 coding DNA: TGTGCCAGCTACCCCGGGATGAACACTGAAGCTTTCTTT.

The chain links TRBV4-2 to TRBJ2-2; perhaps TRBD2 as D (6 bases). V gave up 2 bases and J gave up 4 bases, with 14 bases separating them. The CDR3 totals 16 residues. The germline CDR1 and CDR2 sequences are LGHNA and YNFKEQ. CDR3 nucleotides: TGTGCCAGCAGCCAACCCGGCAGGGAGGTCACCGGGGAGCTGTTTTTT. This gives the protein CASSQPGREVTGELFF.

V and J are TRBV18 and TRBJ2-1; maybe TRBD1 (6 bases). The germline V gene has CDR1 KGHSH and CDR2 LQKENI. The CDR3 spans 14 residues. V gave up 3 bases and J gave up 8 bases, with 14 bases separating them. The DNA for the CDR3 is TGTGCCAGCTCACCGGACAGTCCTTTGGATGAGCAGTTCTTC. Its translation is CASSPDSPLDEQFF.

The chain is built from TRBV11-3 and TRBJ1-1, with D tentatively TRBD1 (5 bases). CDR3 size: 15 residues. The germline V and J ends were trimmed by 2 bases and 6 bases, with 16 bases remaining between them. Germline assignment: CDR1 SGHNT and CDR2 YENEEA. CDR3 protein: CASSLQGDGSAEAFF. The CDR3 bases are TGTGCCAGCAGCTTACAGGGTGACGGCTCCGCTGAAGCTTTCTTT.

This rearrangement joins TRBV7-9 to TRBJ1-2; TRBD1 might be the D (5 bases). The CDR3 is 14 amino acids. The germline V gene encodes CDR1 SEHNR and CDR2 FQNEAQ (reference sequence). V was shortened by 7 bases and J by 1 base, with 13 bases between the two germline ends. CDR3 sequence (DNA): TGTGCCAGCACCCGGGGGGAGGGTAACTATGGCTACACCTTC. Translated: CASTRGEGNYGYTF.

The chain combines TRBV2 with TRBJ1-2; 7 nucleotides match TRBD1. This CDR3 spans 14 amino acids. Germline lookup yields CDR1 SNHLY and CDR2 FYNNEI. J was trimmed by 0 bases and V by 7 bases; bases with no gene match: 5. CDR3 DNA: TGTGCCAGCAACCAGGGGGAAGCTAACTATGGCTACACCTTC. Translating it yields CASNQGEANYGYTF.

This rearrangement joins TRBV4-1 to TRBJ1-1; tentative D call: TRBD1 (6 bases). The CDR3 extends over 15 amino acids. Trimming removed 0 bases at V and 7 bases at J, with 15 bases between. The germline V gene encodes CDR1 MGHRA and CDR2 YSYEKL. CDR3 DNA: TGCGCCAGCAGCCAAGATATGACAGGCGGGCTTGAAGCTTTCTTT. As protein: CASSQDMTGGLEAFF.

The chain joins TRBV6-5 to TRBJ2-1, with TRBD2 matching 7 bases. V trimming: 7 bases; J trimming: 14 bases; junction bases outside the gene matches: 14. CDR1 and CDR2 from the germline V gene are MNHEY and SVGAGI. This CDR3 comprises 13 residues. The CDR3 is CASTPSGSLLKFF. CDR3 sequence (DNA): TGTGCCAGCACACCTAGCGGAAGCTTGTTGAAGTTCTTC.

The chain is built from TRBV7-8 and TRBJ2-3; 12 nucleotides agree with TRBD2. CDR1 and CDR2 from the germline V gene are SGHVS and FQNEAQ. The junction had 5 bases not matched to a gene; V was cut back by 1 base and J by 6 bases. The CDR3 runs 16 residues. CDR3 coding DNA: TGTGCCAGCAGCTTAGTGGCGCTAGCGGGGGGGGATACGCAGTATTTT. Amino acids: CASSLVALAGGDTQYF.

The chain uses TRBV9 and TRBJ2-3; D is unresolved. Per the germline V gene, CDR1 is SGDLS and CDR2 is YYNGEE. The CDR3 consists of 13 residues. V lost 2 bases to trimming and J lost 1 base, with 5 bases between them. CDR3 in amino acids: CASSVQGTDTQYF. The CDR3 DNA reads as TGTGCCAGCAGCGTCCAGGGCACAGATACGCAGTATTTT.

This chain joins TRBV25-1 and TRBJ1-4; 10 bases map to TRBD1. V was clipped by 5 bases and J by 4 bases; unmatched bases: 13. In germline, CDR1 is MGHDK, CDR2 SYGVNS. The CDR3 contains 18 residues. In nucleotides, the CDR3 is TGTGCCAGCAGTCTGAACTCTAGAGGGACAGGGGTTAATGAAAAACTGTTTTTT. Translating it yields CASSLNSRGTGVNEKLFF. The variable domain in full, completed from reference TRBV25-1 and TRBJ1-4, reads EADIYQTPRYLVIGTGKKITLECSQTMGHDKMYWYQQDPGMELHLIHYSYGVNSTEKGDLSSESTVSRIRTEHFPLTLESARPSHTSQYLCASSLNSRGTGVNEKLFFGSGTQLSVL.

The V and J genes are TRBV27 and TRBJ2-2, with 10 nucleotides matching TRBD2. Unmatched junction bases numbered 7, after V lost 5 bases and J lost 4 bases. CDR3 length equals 16 residues. The V gene's germline CDR1 is MNHEY and CDR2 SMNVEV (reference sequence). CDR3 bases: TGTGCCAGCAGTCCGACTAGCGGGTGGGGCACCGGGGAGCTGTTTTTT. It specifies CASSPTSGWGTGELFF.

The chain employs TRBV11-2 and TRBJ1-2; 7 nucleotides line up with TRBD1. The CDR3 consists of 15 residues. Germline CDR1 SGHAT, CDR2 FQNNGV. The ends lost 3 bases at V and 3 bases at J; junction bases unmatched: 7. CDR3 amino acids: CASSFAPTGDYGYTF. The CDR3 nucleotides read TGTGCCAGCAGCTTCGCGCCTACAGGGGACTATGGCTACACCTTC.

This clone was seen a handful of times. V gene TRBV5-1 combines with J gene TRBJ2-7; TRBD2 agrees at 7 bases. Germline values: CDR1 SGHRS, CDR2 YFSETQ. Germline trimming cut 0 bases from V and 6 bases from J; bases unmatched to any gene: 9. The CDR3 sequence is 15 residues long. As DNA, the CDR3 is TGCGCCAGCAGCTTGGGGCTAGCGGCGGGCGGCGAGCAGTACTTC. It translates to CASSLGLAAGGEQYF.

The chain recombines TRBV2 with TRBJ2-5; TRBD2 matches 16 bases. The CDR3 consists of 16 residues. Germline-derived CDR1 and CDR2 are SNHLY and FYNNEI. The V and J ends lost 6 bases and 0 bases, in that order; junction bases with no gene match: 1. Here the CDR3 reads CASSGTSGGDQETQYF. In DNA, the CDR3 is TGTGCCAGCAGCGGGACTAGCGGGGGGGACCAAGAGACCCAGTACTTC.

This clone was observed a few times. V is TRBV7-9 and J is TRBJ2-2; 7 positions agree with TRBD1. V trimming: 1 base; J trimming: 2 bases; junction bases outside the gene matches: 1. The CDR3 runs 15 residues. From germline, CDR1 is SEHNR and CDR2 FQNEAQ (reference sequence). The CDR3 nucleotides are TGTGCCAGCAGCTTAGGACAGGGAAACACCGGGGAGCTGTTTTTT. Amino acid sequence: CASSLGQGNTGELFF.

This clone was seen more than once but under ten times. V and J are TRBV24-1 and TRBJ2-5; possibly TRBD2 for D (7 bases). The V and J ends lost 4 bases and 5 bases respectively, with 19 bases between them. The CDR3 loop spans 16 amino acids. Germline V CDR1 and CDR2: KGHDR, SFDVKD. The CDR3: CATSDLLGRGVETQYF. In DNA form, the CDR3 reads TGTGCCACCAGTGACCTACTGGGGAGGGGGGTGGAGACCCAGTACTTC.

About this clone itself: The sample holds other DNA sequences that translate to the same CDR3. This chain uses TRBV2 with TRBJ1-2; the D gene is possibly TRBD1 (6 bases). V gave up 3 bases and J gave up 4 bases, with 9 bases separating them. This CDR3 comprises 13 residues. Germline-derived CDR1 and CDR2 are SNHLY and FYNNEI. CDR3 bases: TGTGCCAGCAGTGAGGGGGGGCCCTATGGCTACACCTTC. It yields the protein CASSEGGPYGYTF.

This chain links TRBV21-1 with TRBJ1-5; the table assigns TRBD1, which was not confirmed against the DNA. TRBV21-1 is a pseudogene segment. The CDR3 is 19 amino acids. DNA for the CDR3: TGTGCCAGCAGCAACAAAAGGGACAGGGGTTGGGGTAGCAATCAGCCCCAGCATTTT. This encodes CASSNKRDRGWGSNQPQHF.

The V gene is TRBV11-2, the J gene TRBJ2-1, with unresolved D. Between the trimmed V and J ends, which lost 4 bases and 4 bases, there was a span of 8 bases. This CDR3 is built from 13 residues. CDR1 is SGHAT, CDR2 FQNNGV, per germline. CDR3 region: CASSSGFYNEQFF. The CDR3 DNA follows: TGTGCCAGCAGCTCGGGTTTTTACAATGAGCAGTTCTTC.

The chain couples TRBV7-9 to TRBJ1-2; 7 positions match TRBD1. Trimming cost V 4 bases and J 7 bases; bases outside gene matches: 18. Germline V gene sequence: CDR1 SEHNR, CDR2 FQNEAQ (reference sequence). The CDR3 has 17 amino acids. CDR3: CASSSRGDRGRLSGYTF. Written as DNA, the CDR3 is TGTGCCAGCAGCTCCCGAGGGGATAGGGGGCGCTTGTCTGGCTACACCTTC.

This chain connects TRBV6-5 to TRBJ1-2; D remains unclear. Germline lookup yields CDR1 MNHEY and CDR2 SVGAGI. The CDR3 length is 13 residues. The ends were cut back, 6 bases at V and 2 bases at J, with 10 bases in the middle. The DNA of the CDR3 is TGTGCCAGCAGCCGCGGGCGGAACTATGGCTACACCTTC. As protein: CASSRGRNYGYTF.

This chain joins TRBV6-5 and TRBJ1-4; D might be TRBD1 (6 bases). The V gene's germline CDR1 is MNHEY and CDR2 SVGAGI. The V and J ends lost 6 bases and 8 bases respectively, with 19 bases between them. This CDR3 contains 15 residues. In DNA form, the CDR3 reads TGTGCCAGCAGGGAGGATCAGGGGTGGAACGAAAAACTGTTTTTT. As protein: CASREDQGWNEKLFF.

The rearrangement links TRBV11-2 to TRBJ2-3; TRBD2 agrees at 13 bases. The CDR3 length is 17 residues. Trimming cost V 5 bases and J 5 bases; bases outside gene matches: 10. Germline CDR1 SGHAT, CDR2 FQNNGV. As DNA, the CDR3 is TGTGCCAGCAGCCCCCGGACTAGCGGGGGTTCTGGAGATACGCAGTATTTT. Translation gives CASSPRTSGGSGDTQYF.